This is a list of T cell receptor beta chains from one sample in a study of cytomegalovirus exposure and HLA in healthy donors. The method was immunoSEQ multiplex PCR; TCRdb's version includes in-frame clones alone and lacks a portion of them. The data contain 80,000 to 90,000 clones, roughly 76% of them seen just once; the ten biggest clones take up 1.5% to 2%. Specimen: PBMCs. The origin of the receptors is a woman aged 25 to 45 in good health and CMV-seronegative. The CDR3 runs from the conserved cysteine through the conserved F or W. The D gene is left open where the match is weak. Size tells how often a clone was seen (once, few, many) or the class of an expanded clone, and some rows leave it out.

j_call clone_size d_call v_call cdr3_nt cdr3_aa
TRBJ1-2 . . TRBV28 TGTGCCAGCAGGAGGGGGAACTATGGCTACACCTTC CASRRGNYGYTF
TRBJ2-7 . . TRBV27 TGTGCCAGCAGTTTATCGGGCAGACTAGACGAGCAGTACTTC CASSLSGRLDEQYF
TRBJ1-4 once . TRBV27 TGTGCCAGCAGTTTGTGGGGCGGTGGGGGGGCCAATGAAAAACTGTTTTTT CASSLWGGGGANEKLFF
TRBJ1-1 . TRBD1 TRBV7-2 TGTGCCGGAACCCGACAGGGGGCTTACACTGAAGCTTTCTTT CAGTRQGAYTEAFF
TRBJ2-1 . TRBD2 TRBV5-4 TGTGCCAGCATTGGGGGGAGGGCCTACAATGAGCAGTTCTTC CASIGGRAYNEQFF
TRBJ1-1 . TRBD1 TRBV28 TGTGCCAGCAGTTTCGGGACAGCAAACACTGAAGCTTTCTTT CASSFGTANTEAFF
TRBJ2-1 . . TRBV28 TGTGCCAGCAGTTTAACAGGGCCTCACAATGAGCAGTTCTTC CASSLTGPHNEQFF
TRBJ2-7 . TRBD2 TRBV5-1 TGCGCCAGCAGCTTCGCCGGAGCGGGAGATCGCGAGCAGTACTTC CASSFAGAGDREQYF
TRBJ2-5 few . TRBV11-1 TGTGCCAGCAGCTTCACACAAGAGACCCAGTACTTC CASSFTQETQYF
TRBJ1-1 . . TRBV29-1 TGCAGCGTGGGACACTTACTAACTGAAGCTTTCTTT CSVGHLLTEAFF
TRBJ2-5 . TRBD2 TRBV7-6 TGTGCCAGCAGCTTAGTCAGACCTACGGGAGGGCTCCGGGGTCAAGAGACCCAGTACTTC CASSLVRPTGGLRGQETQYF
TRBJ1-5 . . TRBV7-9 TGTGCCAGCAGCCCCGGGGGAACTAATCAGCCCCAGCATTTT CASSPGGTNQPQHF
TRBJ1-3 . . TRBV5-8 TGTGCCAGCAGCAAAGAGCGTATCTCTGGAAACACCATATATTTT CASSKERISGNTIYF
TRBJ1-4 . . TRBV7-2 TGTGCCAGCAGCCCAGATTGGTCAGCGGAACTGTTTTTT CASSPDWSAELFF
TRBJ2-5 . . TRBV28 TGTGCCAGCAGTCCCGGGACTTTCCAAGAGACCCAGTACTTC CASSPGTFQETQYF
TRBJ1-3 . . TRBV9 TGTGCCAGCAGCGTAGCTACGAGTTTTGCTGGAAACACCATATATTTT CASSVATSFAGNTIYF
TRBJ1-1 . . TRBV19 TGTGCCAGTAGTAGCCCGGGACACCGGAACACTGAAGCTTTCTTT CASSSPGHRNTEAFF
TRBJ2-7 . TRBD2 TRBV7-9 TGTGCCAGCAGCCTAAGGACTAGCTCCGACGAGCAGTACTTC CASSLRTSSDEQYF